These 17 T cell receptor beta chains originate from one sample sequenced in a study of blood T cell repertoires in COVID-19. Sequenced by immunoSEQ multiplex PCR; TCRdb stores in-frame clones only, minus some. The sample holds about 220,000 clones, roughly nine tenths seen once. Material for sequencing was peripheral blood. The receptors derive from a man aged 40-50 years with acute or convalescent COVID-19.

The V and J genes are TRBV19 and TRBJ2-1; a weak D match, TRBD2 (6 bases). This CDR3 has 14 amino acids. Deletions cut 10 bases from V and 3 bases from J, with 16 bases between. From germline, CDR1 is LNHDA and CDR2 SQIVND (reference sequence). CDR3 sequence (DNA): TGTGCCACCCGGGCAGCGGGCCTCTACAATGAGCAGTTCTTC. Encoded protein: CATRAAGLYNEQFF.

In nucleotides, the CDR3 is TGTGCCAGCAGTTCCGGGAGGGTCAGGCGTTTTAATTCACCCCTCCACTTT. Translated, it gives CASSSGRVRRFNSPLHF. This rearrangement joins TRBV28 to TRBJ1-6; D gene uncertain. CDR1 MDHEN and CDR2 SYDVKM come from the germline V gene. Between the trimmed V and J ends, which lost 4 bases and 6 bases, there was a span of 19 bases. This CDR3 contains 17 residues.

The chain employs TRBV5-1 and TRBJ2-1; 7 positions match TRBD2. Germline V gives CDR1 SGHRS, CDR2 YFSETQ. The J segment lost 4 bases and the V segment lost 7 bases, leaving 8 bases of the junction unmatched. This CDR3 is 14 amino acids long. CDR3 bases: TGCGCCAGCCTAGCGGATCAATTTTACAATGAGCAGTTCTTC. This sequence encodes CASLADQFYNEQFF.

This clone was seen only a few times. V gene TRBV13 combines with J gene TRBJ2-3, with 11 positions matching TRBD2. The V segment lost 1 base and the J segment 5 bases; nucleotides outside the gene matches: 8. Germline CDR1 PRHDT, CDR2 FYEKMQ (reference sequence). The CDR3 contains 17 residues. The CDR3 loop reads CASSLASGGTPGDTQYF. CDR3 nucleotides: TGTGCCAGCAGCTTAGCTAGCGGGGGGACCCCGGGAGATACGCAGTATTTT.

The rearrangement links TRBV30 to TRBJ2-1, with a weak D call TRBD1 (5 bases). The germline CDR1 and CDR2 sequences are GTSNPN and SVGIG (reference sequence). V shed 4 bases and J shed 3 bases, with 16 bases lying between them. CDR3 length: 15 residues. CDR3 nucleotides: TGTGCCTGGAAAGACAGCCGAATTCTCTACAATGAGCAGTTCTTC. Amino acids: CAWKDSRILYNEQFF.

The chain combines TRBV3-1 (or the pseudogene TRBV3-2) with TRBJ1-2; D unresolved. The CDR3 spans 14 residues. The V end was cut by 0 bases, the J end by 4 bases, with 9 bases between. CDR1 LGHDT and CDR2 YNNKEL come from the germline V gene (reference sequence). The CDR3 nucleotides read TGTGCCAGCAGCCAAGATACCAGATCCTATGGCTACACCTTC. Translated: CASSQDTRSYGYTF.

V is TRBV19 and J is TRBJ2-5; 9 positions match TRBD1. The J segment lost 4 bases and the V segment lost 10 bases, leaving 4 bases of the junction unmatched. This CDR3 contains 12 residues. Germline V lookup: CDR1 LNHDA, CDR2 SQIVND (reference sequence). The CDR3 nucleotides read TGTGCCACTCAGACAGGGGGAGAGACCCAGTACTTC. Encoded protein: CATQTGGETQYF.

The CDR3 region has the DNA TGTGCCAGCACCGGGACAGGGAGATACTATGGCTACACCTTC. It encodes CASTGTGRYYGYTF. The genes are TRBV7-9 and TRBJ1-2; 9 nucleotides align to TRBD1. V lost 7 bases and J lost 3; bases outside the gene matches: 6. CDR1 is SEHNR and CDR2 is FQNEAQ in the germline V gene (reference sequence). The CDR3 has 14 amino acids. The full variable domain, rest sourced from reference TRBV7-9 and TRBJ1-2, is DTGVSQNPRHKITKRGQNVTFRCDPISEHNRLYWYRQTLGQGPEFLTYFQNEAQLEKSRLLSDRFSAERPKGSFSTLEIQRTEQGDSAMYLCASTGTGRYYGYTFGSGTRLTVV.

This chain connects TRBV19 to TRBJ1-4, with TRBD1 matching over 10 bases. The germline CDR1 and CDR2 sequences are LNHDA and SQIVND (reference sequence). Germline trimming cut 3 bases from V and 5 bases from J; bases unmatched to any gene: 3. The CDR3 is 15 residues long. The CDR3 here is CASSMPGQGNEKLFF. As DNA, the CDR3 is TGTGCCAGTAGTATGCCGGGACAGGGGAATGAAAAACTGTTTTTT.

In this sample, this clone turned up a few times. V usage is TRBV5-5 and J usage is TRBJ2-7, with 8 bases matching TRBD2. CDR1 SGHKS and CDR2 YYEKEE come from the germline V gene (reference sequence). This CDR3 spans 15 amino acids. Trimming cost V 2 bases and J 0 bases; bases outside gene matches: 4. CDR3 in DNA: TGTGCCAGCAGCTTTTTACTAGCGGCCTCCTACGAGCAGTACTTC. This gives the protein CASSFLLAASYEQYF.

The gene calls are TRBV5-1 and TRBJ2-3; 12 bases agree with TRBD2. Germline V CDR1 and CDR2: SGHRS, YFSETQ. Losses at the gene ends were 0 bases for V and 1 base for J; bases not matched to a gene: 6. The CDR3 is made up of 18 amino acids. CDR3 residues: CASSLALAGGVGTDTQYF. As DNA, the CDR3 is TGCGCCAGCAGCTTGGCTCTAGCGGGAGGGGTGGGCACAGATACGCAGTATTTT.

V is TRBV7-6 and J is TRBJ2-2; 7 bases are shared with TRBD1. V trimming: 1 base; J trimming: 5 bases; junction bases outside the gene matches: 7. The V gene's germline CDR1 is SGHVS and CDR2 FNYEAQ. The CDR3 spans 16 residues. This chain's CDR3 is CASSLVDRAATGELFF. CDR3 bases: TGTGCCAGCAGCTTAGTAGACAGGGCTGCTACCGGGGAGCTGTTTTTT.

The CDR3 DNA reads TGCGCCAGCAGCCCGCTAGCGGGGAGCTACAATGAGCAGTTCTTC. Translation: CASSPLAGSYNEQFF. V usage is TRBV5-1 and J usage is TRBJ2-1, with 9 bases lining up with TRBD2. The CDR3 consists of 15 residues. Per germline, CDR1 SGHRS and CDR2 YFSETQ. Losses at the gene ends were 4 bases for V and 3 bases for J; bases not matched to a gene: 5.

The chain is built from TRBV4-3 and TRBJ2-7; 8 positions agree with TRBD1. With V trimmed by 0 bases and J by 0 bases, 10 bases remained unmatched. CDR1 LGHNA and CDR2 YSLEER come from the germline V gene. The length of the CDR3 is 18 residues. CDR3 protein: CASSQDWALGQGSYEQYF. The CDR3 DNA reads TGCGCCAGCAGCCAAGATTGGGCATTAGGACAGGGCTCCTACGAGCAGTACTTC.

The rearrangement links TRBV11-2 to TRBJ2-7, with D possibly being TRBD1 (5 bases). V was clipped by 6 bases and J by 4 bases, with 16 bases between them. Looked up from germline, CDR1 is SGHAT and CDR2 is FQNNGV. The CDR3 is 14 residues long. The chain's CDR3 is CASSSVDRAYEQYF. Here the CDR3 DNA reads TGTGCCAGCAGTTCGGTCGACAGAGCTTACGAGCAGTACTTC.

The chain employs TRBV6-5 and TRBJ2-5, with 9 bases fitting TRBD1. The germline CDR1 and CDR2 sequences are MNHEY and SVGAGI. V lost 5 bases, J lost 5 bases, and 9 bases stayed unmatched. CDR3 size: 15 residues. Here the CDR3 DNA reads TGTGCCAGCAGTAACAGGGGGCTGGTGCAGGAGACCCAGTACTTC. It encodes CASSNRGLVQETQYF.

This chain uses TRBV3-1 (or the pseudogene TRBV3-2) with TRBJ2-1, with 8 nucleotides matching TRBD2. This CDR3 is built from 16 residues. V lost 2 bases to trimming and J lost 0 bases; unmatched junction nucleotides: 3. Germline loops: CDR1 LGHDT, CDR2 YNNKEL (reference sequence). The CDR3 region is CASSQIAGNSYNEQFF. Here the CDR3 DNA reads TGTGCCAGCAGCCAAATAGCGGGGAACTCCTACAATGAGCAGTTCTTC.